These T cell receptor beta chains were read from a single sample in a study of control samples from healthy donors and cancer patients. TCRdb keeps only in-frame clones here, not all; method: immunoSEQ multiplex PCR. The sample has 75,000 to 90,000 clones; approximately 91% are singletons. What was sequenced was blood. The origin of the receptors is a man aged 45-60 years in good health. Both conserved end residues are part of each CDR3. Each record gives: CDR3 DNA, CDR3 protein, J gene, V gene, D gene, clone size. The D gene is left open where the match is weak. The size entry is marked missing in some rows and otherwise reads once, few, many or a size class.

CDR3nt: TGTGCCAGCAGTTTAGGCCCCCTAGGGGAGCAGTACTTC; CDR3aa: CASSLGPLGEQYF; j_gene: TRBJ2-7; v_gene: TRBV27; d_gene: .; abundance: .
CDR3nt: TGTGCCAGCAGCGACGGGCGGCTCCAAAGTCCCCAGCATTTT; CDR3aa: CASSDGRLQSPQHF; j_gene: TRBJ1-5; v_gene: TRBV7-8; d_gene: .; abundance: .
CDR3nt: TGTGCCAGCAGCTCCAGGTTAGAGGCTTCAGATACGCAGTATTTT; CDR3aa: CASSSRLEASDTQYF; j_gene: TRBJ2-3; v_gene: TRBV7-9; d_gene: .; abundance: .
CDR3nt: TGTGCCAGCAGCCAAGTTACCGGGGAGCTGTTTTTT; CDR3aa: CASSQVTGELFF; j_gene: TRBJ2-2; v_gene: TRBV14; d_gene: .; abundance: .
CDR3nt: TGTGCCCTAGGGGGGCAGGGGTTGAGGGCCAACGTCCTGACTTTC; CDR3aa: CALGGQGLRANVLTF; j_gene: TRBJ2-6; v_gene: TRBV21-1; d_gene: .; abundance: .
CDR3nt: TGTGCCAGCAGTGAAGCGGCCGGGACAGCGAGAAACTATGGCTACACCTTC; CDR3aa: CASSEAAGTARNYGYTF; j_gene: TRBJ1-2; v_gene: TRBV6-1; d_gene: TRBD1; abundance: .
CDR3nt: TGTGCCAGCAGCTCTCAGGGGGTAGCTAACTATGGCTACACCTTC; CDR3aa: CASSSQGVANYGYTF; j_gene: TRBJ1-2; v_gene: TRBV5-6; d_gene: TRBD1; abundance: .
CDR3nt: TGTGCCAGCAGTCTATTGGGCGAAAAACTGTTTTTT; CDR3aa: CASSLLGEKLFF; j_gene: TRBJ1-4; v_gene: TRBV5-4; d_gene: .; abundance: few
CDR3nt: TGTGCCAGCAGCCTTAGCGGGGACACAGATACGCAGTATTTT; CDR3aa: CASSLSGDTDTQYF; j_gene: TRBJ2-3; v_gene: TRBV3-1/TRBV3-2; d_gene: TRBD2; abundance: .
CDR3nt: TGCGCCAGCAGCTTGGCCTGGCAGGGAGACAACTATGGCTACACCTTC; CDR3aa: CASSLAWQGDNYGYTF; j_gene: TRBJ1-2; v_gene: TRBV5-1; d_gene: .; abundance: once
CDR3nt: TGTGCCAGCAGCTTCAGCGAAACGGGGGAGCAGTTCTTC; CDR3aa: CASSFSETGEQFF; j_gene: TRBJ2-1; v_gene: TRBV11-3; d_gene: .; abundance: .
CDR3nt: TGTGCCTGGGGGGGACAGCTATCGGTCTACGAGCAGTACTTC; CDR3aa: CAWGGQLSVYEQYF; j_gene: TRBJ2-7; v_gene: TRBV30; d_gene: TRBD1; abundance: .
CDR3nt: TGTGCCAGCAGTTACTCAAGCTATAGCAATCAGCCCCAGCATTTT; CDR3aa: CASSYSSYSNQPQHF; j_gene: TRBJ1-5; v_gene: TRBV6-5; d_gene: .; abundance: .
CDR3nt: TGTGCCAGCAGTCGGACAGGGTATGAACAGGGAGCTTTCTTT; CDR3aa: CASSRTGYEQGAFF; j_gene: TRBJ1-1; v_gene: TRBV2; d_gene: TRBD1; abundance: .
CDR3nt: TGCAGTGCTAGTGGTTTAAGGGATAACACTGAAGCTTTCTTT; CDR3aa: CSASGLRDNTEAFF; j_gene: TRBJ1-1; v_gene: TRBV20-1; d_gene: .; abundance: .
CDR3nt: TGTGCCAGTAGTCAAGACAGGGGGGAAATTACAAACTATGGCTACACCTTC; CDR3aa: CASSQDRGEITNYGYTF; j_gene: TRBJ1-2; v_gene: TRBV19; d_gene: TRBD1; abundance: .
CDR3nt: TGCAGCGTTGTGCGACAGAACACAGATACGCAGTATTTT; CDR3aa: CSVVRQNTDTQYF; j_gene: TRBJ2-3; v_gene: TRBV29-1; d_gene: .; abundance: .
CDR3nt: TGCGCCAGCAGTGAGAGTGCAGTGAACACTGAAGCTTTCTTT; CDR3aa: CASSESAVNTEAFF; j_gene: TRBJ1-1; v_gene: TRBV10-2; d_gene: .; abundance: .
CDR3nt: TGTGCCAGCAGCTCTCATCCCCCTGGCAGGGACTTTAATTCACCCCTCCACTTT; CDR3aa: CASSSHPPGRDFNSPLHF; j_gene: TRBJ1-6; v_gene: TRBV7-6; d_gene: .; abundance: .
CDR3nt: TGTGCCAGCAGTGAACGGCAGGCCAGGCCGGGTAATTCACCCCTCCACTTT; CDR3aa: CASSERQARPGNSPLHF; j_gene: TRBJ1-6; v_gene: TRBV6-1; d_gene: .; abundance: few
CDR3nt: TGCAGCGTGTATGAAAAGCGGGGCAACACAGATACGCAGTATTTT; CDR3aa: CSVYEKRGNTDTQYF; j_gene: TRBJ2-3; v_gene: TRBV29-1; d_gene: TRBD2; abundance: .
CDR3nt: TGTGCCAGCAGTCGCGGTATGGGTGAGACCCAGTACTTC; CDR3aa: CASSRGMGETQYF; j_gene: TRBJ2-5; v_gene: TRBV12-3/TRBV12-4; d_gene: .; abundance: .
CDR3nt: TGTGCCAGCAGCCTATATGCCGGCGAGCAGTACTTC; CDR3aa: CASSLYAGEQYF; j_gene: TRBJ2-7; v_gene: TRBV7-2; d_gene: .; abundance: .
CDR3nt: TGTGCCAGCAGCCAAGGCCCTACAGGGAGCCGTCAGCCCCAGCATTTT; CDR3aa: CASSQGPTGSRQPQHF; j_gene: TRBJ1-5; v_gene: TRBV3-1/TRBV3-2; d_gene: .; abundance: few
CDR3nt: TGCAGCGTACAGGGGGCTTCCTCTGGGGCCAACGTCCTGACTTTC; CDR3aa: CSVQGASSGANVLTF; j_gene: TRBJ2-6; v_gene: TRBV29-1; d_gene: TRBD1; abundance: .
CDR3nt: TGTGCCAGCAGCGTCGACAGGGGCAAAGGGGAGACCCAGTACTTC; CDR3aa: CASSVDRGKGETQYF; j_gene: TRBJ2-5; v_gene: TRBV9; d_gene: TRBD1; abundance: .
CDR3nt: TGTGCCAGCAGCCAAGCTTCGCCGGGAAACACCATATATTTT; CDR3aa: CASSQASPGNTIYF; j_gene: TRBJ1-3; v_gene: TRBV14; d_gene: .; abundance: .
CDR3nt: TGCGCCAGCAGCCAAGATTTCAGTTGGAACACCATATATTTT; CDR3aa: CASSQDFSWNTIYF; j_gene: TRBJ1-3; v_gene: TRBV4-1; d_gene: .; abundance: .